The source of this T cell receptor (beta chain) is a study of blood T cell repertoires in COVID-19. In the source study's methods: By means of reference gene primer amplification, nucleated cell counts were estimated. Assay: immunoSEQ multiplex PCR; the TCRdb copy retains only in-frame clones and omits some. That table is the source of V, J and clone size, and D and trimming were worked out from the DNA. The sample shows around 170,000 clones, roughly nine tenths of them seen only once. The sequenced material came from peripheral blood. The receptor was isolated from a man aged 60 to 69 with acute or convalescent COVID-19.

For the CDR3, the DNA is TGTGCCAGCAGTTACTCTGCCCGGACTGAAGCTTTCTTT. It translates to CASSYSARTEAFF. The chain uses TRBV6-5 and TRBJ1-1; no reliable D call. The length of the CDR3 is 13 residues. The germline V and J ends were trimmed by 0 bases and 5 bases, with 7 bases remaining between them. Germline V gives CDR1 MNHEY, CDR2 SVGAGI.